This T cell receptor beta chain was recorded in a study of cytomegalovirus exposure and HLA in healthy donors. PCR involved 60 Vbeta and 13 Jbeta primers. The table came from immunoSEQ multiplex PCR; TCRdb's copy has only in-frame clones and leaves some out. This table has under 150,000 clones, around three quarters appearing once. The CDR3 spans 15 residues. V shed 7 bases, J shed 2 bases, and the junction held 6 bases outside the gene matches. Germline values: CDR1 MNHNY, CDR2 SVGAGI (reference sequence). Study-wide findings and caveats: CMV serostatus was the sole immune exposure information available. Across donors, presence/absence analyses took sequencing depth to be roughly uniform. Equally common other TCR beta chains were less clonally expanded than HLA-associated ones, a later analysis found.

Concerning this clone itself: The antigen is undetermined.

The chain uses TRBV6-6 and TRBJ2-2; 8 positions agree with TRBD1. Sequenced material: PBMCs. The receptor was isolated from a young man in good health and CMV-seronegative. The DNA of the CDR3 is TGTGCCAGCACTGGACAGGGAGGAAACACCGGGGAGCTGTTTTTT. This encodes CASTGQGGNTGELFF.